Following are 29 T cell receptor beta chains from one sample sequenced in a study of lymphopenia after photon versus proton radiotherapy. The method was immunoSEQ multiplex PCR; TCRdb's version includes in-frame clones alone and lacks a portion of them. The top ten hold 9% to 12% of the sample, which has 40,000 to 45,000 clones, just over 85% seen once. The sequenced sample was peripheral blood, obtained from a patient treated with proton-based radiotherapy. The receptors come from a woman in her 70s with pancreatic cancer. Some clones in this sample may be carry-over from other donors' samples.

As regards this clone: The junction shows a germline mismatch at one end, possibly a read error. The CDR3 bases are TGTGCCAGCTCCCCACCCACAGGGGGTGGTGGAAACACCATATATTTT. Amino acid sequence: CASSPPTGGGGNTIYF. The chain has TRBV18 and TRBJ1-3, with 8 bases aligning to TRBD1. CDR3 length: 16 residues. Germline V gene data show CDR1 as KGHSH and CDR2 as LQKENI.

The chain links TRBV28 to TRBJ2-1, with D unresolved. Germline V gene data show CDR1 as MDHEN and CDR2 as SYDVKM. The CDR3 sequence is 12 residues long. The V end lost 3 bases, the J end lost 8 bases, and 8 bases lay between the germline ends. CDR3 nucleotides: TGTGCCAGCAGTTTCGGGTCCCATGAGCAGTTCTTC. It translates to CASSFGSHEQFF.

The genes are TRBV10-3 and TRBJ2-3; TRBD1 matches at 9 bases. With 10 bases clipped from V and 3 bases from J, the junction kept 5 bases outside the gene matches. Germline lookup yields CDR1 ENHRY and CDR2 SYGVKD. This CDR3 contains 13 residues. CDR3 sequence reads: CASGDRVTDTQYF. The CDR3 DNA follows: TGTGCCAGCGGGGACAGGGTAACAGATACGCAGTATTTT.

The gene calls are TRBV2 and TRBJ2-1; D ambiguous. Trimming shortened V by 0 bases and J by 0 bases, and 6 bases separated the two germline ends. The germline CDR1 and CDR2 sequences are SNHLY and FYNNEI. The CDR3 consists of 15 residues. DNA of the CDR3: TGTGCCAGCAGTGAAGCAGGGATCTCCTACAATGAGCAGTTCTTC. This gives the protein CASSEAGISYNEQFF.

This clone was found a few times. The rearrangement joins TRBV19 to TRBJ2-3, with D unresolved. Trimming removed 3 bases from V and 2 bases from J, with 12 bases in between. Looked up from germline, CDR1 is LNHDA and CDR2 is SQIVND (reference sequence). The CDR3 runs 15 residues. CDR3 DNA: TGTGCCAGTAGTATTGGCGGCGGATCCACAGATACGCAGTATTTT. Translation gives CASSIGGGSTDTQYF.

The rearrangement uses TRBV2 and TRBJ2-1; 7 bases are a match to TRBD2. The V segment lost 2 bases and the J segment 10 bases; nucleotides outside the gene matches: 11. Per the germline V gene, CDR1 is SNHLY and CDR2 is FYNNEI. This CDR3 spans 15 amino acids. CDR3 protein: CASSERASGRGEQFF. DNA for the CDR3: TGTGCCAGCAGTGAACGGGCTAGCGGCCGGGGCGAGCAGTTCTTC. The full variable domain, completed using reference TRBV2 and TRBJ2-1, is EPEVTQTPSHQVTQMGQEVILRCVPISNHLYFYWYRQILGQKVEFLVSFYNNEISEKSEIFDDQFSVERPDGSNFTLKIRSTKLEDSAMYFCASSERASGRGEQFFGPGTRLTVL.

The chain is built from TRBV5-8 and TRBJ1-1; possibly TRBD1 for D (5 bases). Trimming removed 4 bases from V and 7 bases from J, with 11 bases in between. Germline loops: CDR1 SGHTS, CDR2 YDEGEE. The CDR3 contains 12 residues. The CDR3 reads CASSEGPYEAFF. For the CDR3, the DNA is TGTGCCAGCAGCGAGGGACCTTATGAAGCTTTCTTT.

The chain couples TRBV18 to TRBJ2-5, with TRBD2 as a possible D gene (5 bases). V gave up 5 bases and J gave up 4 bases, with 8 bases separating them. This CDR3 spans 12 amino acids. The germline V gene has CDR1 KGHSH and CDR2 LQKENI. The CDR3 nucleotides read TGTGCCAGCTCAGAGGCGGGAGAGACCCAGTACTTC. This sequence encodes CASSEAGETQYF.

The chain couples TRBV11-2 to TRBJ2-7, with TRBD1 matching over 7 bases. The CDR3 covers 14 residues. The J segment lost 0 bases and the V segment lost 5 bases, leaving 4 bases of the junction unmatched. CDR1 is SGHAT and CDR2 is FQNNGV in the germline V gene. The CDR3 protein is CASSADRSSYEQYF. As DNA, the CDR3 is TGTGCCAGCAGCGCGGACAGGAGCTCCTACGAGCAGTACTTC.

The chain joins TRBV7-8 to TRBJ2-7; 9 nucleotides match TRBD1. Unmatched junction bases numbered 4, after V lost 4 bases and J lost 3 bases. The CDR3 runs to 14 residues. Germline V CDR1 and CDR2: SGHVS, FQNEAQ. The CDR3 spells CASSSGQGIYEQYF. CDR3 DNA sequence: TGTGCCAGCAGCTCCGGACAGGGGATCTACGAGCAGTACTTC. The complete variable domain, with remaining parts taken from reference TRBV7-8 and TRBJ2-7, reads GAGVSQSPRYKVAKRGQDVALRCDPISGHVSLFWYQQALGQGPEFLTYFQNEAQLDKSGLPSDRFFAERPEGSVSTLKIQRTQQEDSAVYLCASSSGQGIYEQYFGPGTRLTVT.

The CDR3, as DNA: TGTGCCAGCAGAGTGGGTAACACTGAAGCTTTCTTT. Translating gives CASRVGNTEAFF. V gene TRBV11-1 combines with J gene TRBJ1-1; D not certain. Germline values: CDR1 SGHAT, CDR2 FQDESV (reference sequence). V gave up 6 bases and J gave up 2 bases, with 7 bases separating them. The CDR3 is 12 residues long.

J is TRBJ2-7 and V is TRBV2, with 8 bases that match TRBD2. The germline V gene encodes CDR1 SNHLY and CDR2 FYNNEI. The V gene end was trimmed by 6 bases and the J gene end by 5 bases; junction bases not matched to a gene: 18. The CDR3 has 17 amino acids. The chain's CDR3 is CASSRAQLAVQEDEQYF. The CDR3 coding sequence is TGTGCCAGCAGCCGCGCCCAACTAGCGGTTCAAGAGGACGAGCAGTACTTC.

This chain joins TRBV4-1 and TRBJ2-3; D gene ambiguous. V was pared by 0 bases and J by 4 bases, with 11 bases between. The CDR3 is 15 residues long. Germline values: CDR1 MGHRA, CDR2 YSYEKL. The CDR3 is CASSQDWGFSDTQYF. As DNA, the CDR3 is TGCGCCAGCAGCCAAGATTGGGGATTCTCAGATACGCAGTATTTT.

The chain uses TRBV2 and TRBJ1-6, with TRBD1 as a possible D gene (5 bases). The CDR3 loop spans 15 amino acids. Germline CDR1 reads SNHLY; CDR2 reads FYNNEI. V was shortened by 6 bases and J by 7 bases, with 16 bases between the two germline ends. DNA for the CDR3: TGTGCCAGCAGAGCCGTTTGGGGGAACAATTCACCCCTCCACTTT. It translates to CASRAVWGNNSPLHF. Full variable domain (outside the CDR3, taken from reference TRBV2 and TRBJ1-6): EPEVTQTPSHQVTQMGQEVILRCVPISNHLYFYWYRQILGQKVEFLVSFYNNEISEKSEIFDDQFSVERPDGSNFTLKIRSTKLEDSAMYFCASRAVWGNNSPLHFGNGTRLTVT.

This rearrangement joins TRBV15 to TRBJ1-1, with D uncertain. From germline, CDR1 is LNHNV and CDR2 YYDKDF (reference sequence). The CDR3 is made up of 14 amino acids. V lost 3 bases and J 1 base, leaving 9 bases between the germline ends. The CDR3 here is CATSRGRQNTEAFF. The DNA for the CDR3 is TGTGCCACCAGCAGGGGTAGACAGAACACTGAAGCTTTCTTT. The full variable domain, with the rest looked up from reference TRBV15 and TRBJ1-1, is DAMVIQNPRYQVTQFGKPVTLSCSQTLNHNVMYWYQQKSSQAPKLLFHYYDKDFNNEADTPDNFQSRRPNTSFCFLDIRSPGLGDTAMYLCATSRGRQNTEAFFGQGTRLTVV.

The chain joins TRBV18 to TRBJ2-1; possibly TRBD1 or TRBD2 for D (5 bases each). The CDR3 runs to 15 residues. V dropped 3 bases and J dropped 9 bases, with 18 bases sitting between them. Germline assignment: CDR1 KGHSH and CDR2 LQKENI. The CDR3 DNA reads as TGTGCCAGCTCACCGAGGGGAGACTCTATTCTTGAGCAGTTCTTC. This gives the protein CASSPRGDSILEQFF.

The chain links TRBV6-5 to TRBJ1-1; 7 bases agree with TRBD1. CDR3 length: 14 residues. V shed 7 bases, J shed 5 bases, and the junction held 10 bases outside the gene matches. Germline assignment: CDR1 MNHEY and CDR2 SVGAGI. CDR3 nucleotide sequence: TGTGCCAGCATCGTCGGGTCAGGGGGGACTGAAGCTTTCTTT. As protein: CASIVGSGGTEAFF.

This clone is medium-sized. This chain links TRBV6-1 with TRBJ1-5; D call uncertain. This CDR3 has 13 residues. V was trimmed by 8 bases and J by 7 bases, leaving 15 bases between them. Per the germline V gene, CDR1 is MNHNS and CDR2 is SASEGT. In nucleotides, the CDR3 is TGTGCCAGCGGGTACGCTTTCGCGCAGCCCCAGCATTTT. Encoded protein: CASGYAFAQPQHF.

The chain carries TRBV2 and TRBJ1-5, with D perhaps TRBD1 (5 bases). The CDR3 contains 14 residues. The germline V and J ends were trimmed by 8 bases and 0 bases, with 11 bases remaining between them. Germline lookup yields CDR1 SNHLY and CDR2 FYNNEI. The CDR3 DNA reads as TGTGCCAGCTTCGAAGGGGATAGCAATCAGCCCCAGCATTTT. Protein sequence: CASFEGDSNQPQHF.

The chain couples TRBV28 to TRBJ2-1; 8 nucleotides match TRBD1. Per the germline V gene, CDR1 is MDHEN and CDR2 is SYDVKM. Unmatched junction bases numbered 7, after V lost 6 bases and J lost 6 bases. The CDR3 loop spans 14 amino acids. DNA for the CDR3: TGTGCCAGCAGGGGCCGGACAGGGCGCAATGAGCAGTTCTTC. Translation gives CASRGRTGRNEQFF.

The chain carries TRBV5-4 and TRBJ1-1, with TRBD1 as a possible D gene (6 bases). Trimming removed 3 bases from V and 4 bases from J, with 13 bases in between. Germline CDR1 is SGHNT and CDR2 is YYREEE (reference sequence). This CDR3 is 14 amino acids long. CDR3 nucleotide sequence: TGTGCCAGCAGCTCGCAGGGGATGGCCACTGAAGCTTTCTTT. Its translation is CASSSQGMATEAFF.

The chain recombines TRBV2 with TRBJ2-3, with 8 bases matching TRBD2. V trimming: 3 bases; J trimming: 1 base; junction bases outside the gene matches: 3. The CDR3 runs to 15 residues. Germline CDR1 and CDR2: SNHLY and FYNNEI. CDR3 protein: CASSESGSGTDTQYF. Written as DNA, the CDR3 is TGTGCCAGCAGTGAGAGCGGGAGTGGCACAGATACGCAGTATTTT.

The chain recombines TRBV9 with TRBJ2-2; D is perhaps TRBD1 or TRBD2 (5 bases each). The V and J ends lost 5 bases and 0 bases respectively, with 14 bases between them. From germline, CDR1 is SGDLS and CDR2 YYNGEE. The CDR3 is 16 amino acids. The CDR3 region is CASSGGSRSNTGELFF. The DNA of the CDR3 is TGTGCCAGCAGTGGGGGTTCAAGATCGAACACCGGGGAGCTGTTTTTT. The complete variable domain, with remaining parts taken from reference TRBV9 and TRBJ2-2, reads DSGVTQTPKHLITATGQRVTLRCSPRSGDLSVYWYQQSLDQGLQFLIQYYNGEERAKGNILERFSAQQFPDLHSELNLSSLELGDSALYFCASSGGSRSNTGELFFGEGSRLTVL.

The gene calls are TRBV2 and TRBJ2-1, with 7 bases fitting TRBD2. The trim removed 2 bases at V and 4 bases at J, leaving 8 bases unmatched. Germline CDR1 SNHLY, CDR2 FYNNEI. CDR3 length equals 16 residues. The CDR3 reads CASSEWQRGIYNEQFF. CDR3 nucleotides: TGTGCCAGCAGTGAATGGCAGCGGGGCATATACAATGAGCAGTTCTTC. Full variable domain (remainder filled in from reference TRBV2 and TRBJ2-1): EPEVTQTPSHQVTQMGQEVILRCVPISNHLYFYWYRQILGQKVEFLVSFYNNEISEKSEIFDDQFSVERPDGSNFTLKIRSTKLEDSAMYFCASSEWQRGIYNEQFFGPGTRLTVL.

V usage is TRBV10-3 and J usage is TRBJ2-3; D is uncertain. Germline V lookup: CDR1 ENHRY, CDR2 SYGVKD. The CDR3 totals 15 residues. Deletions cut 0 bases from V and 2 bases from J, with 9 bases between. CDR3 residues: CAISESPAVTDTQYF. CDR3 nucleotide sequence: TGTGCCATCAGTGAGTCCCCAGCAGTCACAGATACGCAGTATTTT.

The CDR3 coding sequence is TGTGCCTGGACATTACAGGGACCGAGGAACACTGAAGCTTTCTTT. Residues: CAWTLQGPRNTEAFF. The chain recombines TRBV30 with TRBJ1-1, with D maybe TRBD1 (6 bases). The CDR3 is 15 amino acids. Trimming shortened V by 4 bases and J by 1 base, and 16 bases separated the two germline ends. CDR1 and CDR2 (germline): GTSNPN, SVGIG (reference sequence).

The chain combines TRBV10-2 with TRBJ1-2, with 7 bases that match TRBD1. The J segment lost 6 bases and the V segment lost 2 bases, leaving 9 bases of the junction unmatched. The CDR3 spans 15 residues. The germline V gene encodes CDR1 WSHSY and CDR2 SAAADI. CDR3 protein: CASSEAGTAFDGYTF. The CDR3 bases are TGCGCCAGCAGTGAGGCCGGGACAGCATTCGATGGCTACACCTTC.

The rearrangement links TRBV5-1 to TRBJ2-1, with D maybe TRBD2 (5 bases). The germline V and J ends were trimmed by 7 bases and 6 bases, with 14 bases remaining between them. This CDR3 spans 13 amino acids. Germline CDR1 is SGHRS and CDR2 is YFSETQ. CDR3 in amino acids: CASRVGEPNEQFF. DNA for the CDR3: TGCGCCAGCCGCGTGGGAGAGCCCAATGAGCAGTTCTTC.

The chain recombines TRBV7-2 with TRBJ2-3, with D unclear. V lost 1 base and J lost 5, with 10 bases in between. The germline CDR1 and CDR2 sequences are SGHTA and FQGNSA. The CDR3 covers 14 residues. CDR3 sequence reads: CASSLGLELDTQYF. The CDR3 region has the DNA TGTGCCAGCAGCTTAGGGCTAGAGCTAGATACGCAGTATTTT.